This passage covers 31 T cell receptor beta chains from one sample sequenced in a study of cytomegalovirus exposure and HLA in healthy donors. In the PCR, 60 Vbeta and 13 Jbeta primers were used. TCRdb's table, derived via immunoSEQ multiplex PCR, lists solely in-frame clones and lacks some. The table records roughly 150,000 clones, around 80% of them present only once. Sequenced material: PBMCs. These TCRs come from a woman aged 40 to 50 in good health and CMV-seronegative.

The chain links TRBV15 to TRBJ2-7, with 10 bases matching TRBD2. CDR1 is LNHNV, CDR2 YYDKDF, per germline (reference sequence). The V and J ends lost 3 bases and 4 bases, in that order; junction bases with no gene match: 6. The CDR3 totals 15 residues. This CDR3 reads CATSRASGRVYEQYF. The DNA of the CDR3 is TGTGCCACCAGCAGGGCAAGCGGGAGGGTATACGAGCAGTACTTC.

V usage is TRBV7-8 and J usage is TRBJ2-7, with 8 bases matching TRBD1. The J segment lost 7 bases and the V segment lost 5 bases, leaving 7 bases of the junction unmatched. The CDR3 has 13 residues. Germline values: CDR1 SGHVS, CDR2 FQNEAQ. The CDR3 loop is CASSRTGIAEQYF. As DNA, the CDR3 is TGTGCCAGCAGCAGGACAGGGATCGCGGAGCAGTACTTC.

This clone showed up just a few times. The V gene is TRBV4-2, the J gene TRBJ2-1, with 9 bases identical to TRBD2. Germline V gives CDR1 LGHNA, CDR2 YNFKEQ. CDR3 size: 18 residues. J was trimmed by 0 bases and V by 0 bases; bases with no gene match: 6. This chain's CDR3 is CASSQEQVGLASYNEQFF. In nucleotides, the CDR3 is TGTGCCAGCAGCCAAGAACAGGTGGGACTAGCCTCCTACAATGAGCAGTTCTTC.

This chain connects TRBV7-2 to TRBJ2-1, with a tentative D call TRBD1 (5 bases). The V gene's germline CDR1 is SGHTA and CDR2 FQGNSA. This CDR3 comprises 13 residues. Deletions cut 6 bases from V and 9 bases from J, with 15 bases between. CDR3 amino acids: CASSLTMGPEQFF. The CDR3 nucleotides are TGTGCCAGCAGTTTGACGATGGGGCCTGAGCAGTTCTTC.

The rearrangement uses TRBV7-2 and TRBJ2-1; D is undetermined. Germline values: CDR1 SGHTA, CDR2 FQGNSA. The length of the CDR3 is 13 residues. Trimming left V 0 bases short and J 8 bases short, with 8 bases between. CDR3 sequence reads: CASSLAALDEQFF. CDR3 nucleotides: TGTGCCAGCAGCTTAGCGGCATTGGATGAGCAGTTCTTC.

This clone was counted between two and nine times. The chain links TRBV7-3 to TRBJ1-1; TRBD1 matches 8 bases. With V trimmed by 3 bases and J by 6 bases, 6 bases remained unmatched. Germline V CDR1 and CDR2: SGHTA, FQGTGA. The CDR3 runs to 14 residues. The CDR3 DNA is TGTGCCAGCAGCTTGTCAGGGGGCGTTCCTGAAGCTTTCTTT. Translated, it gives CASSLSGGVPEAFF.

This clone came up a few times. V is TRBV18 and J is TRBJ1-1; 7 nucleotides align to TRBD1. CDR3 length: 15 amino acids. Germline CDR1 KGHSH, CDR2 LQKENI. Unmatched junction bases numbered 9, after V lost 3 bases and J lost 5 bases. This chain's CDR3 is CASSPSTPGGTEAFF. The CDR3 region has the DNA TGTGCCAGCTCACCTTCGACTCCAGGGGGAACTGAAGCTTTCTTT. The entire variable domain, with the rest obtained from reference TRBV18 and TRBJ1-1, is as follows: NAGVMQNPRHLVRRRGQEARLRCSPMKGHSHVYWYRQLPEEGLKFMVYLQKENIIDESGMPKERFSAEFPKEGPSILRIQQVVRGDSAAYFCASSPSTPGGTEAFFGQGTRLTVV.

The V call is TRBV28, the J call TRBJ2-7, with 8 bases that match TRBD1. Germline V gene sequence: CDR1 MDHEN, CDR2 SYDVKM. CDR3 size: 13 residues. With V trimmed by 6 bases and J by 6 bases, 7 bases remained unmatched. CDR3 protein: CASSRDRLGEQYF. The DNA of the CDR3 is TGTGCCAGCAGCAGGGACAGGTTAGGCGAGCAGTACTTC. The full variable domain, its missing parts supplied by reference TRBV28 and TRBJ2-7, is DVKVTQSSRYLVKRTGEKVFLECVQDMDHENMFWYRQDPGLGLRLIYFSYDVKMKEKGDIPEGYSVSREKKERFSLILESASTNQTSMYLCASSRDRLGEQYFGPGTRLTVT.

V and J are TRBV11-1 and TRBJ2-3, with D possibly being TRBD2 (5 bases). The germline gives CDR1 SGHAT, CDR2 FQDESV (reference sequence). The CDR3 consists of 13 residues. Trimming removed 4 bases at V and 4 bases at J, with 9 bases between. Here the CDR3 reads CASSSLLADTQYF. As DNA, the CDR3 is TGTGCCAGCAGCTCTTTACTAGCAGATACGCAGTATTTT.

This clone appeared a few times. This sequence joins TRBV7-3 and TRBJ2-3, with D hard to call. The CDR3 covers 16 residues. Trimming took off 5 bases at V and 6 bases at J, with 21 bases between the two ends. Germline loops: CDR1 SGHTA, CDR2 FQGTGA. CDR3 in amino acids: CASSPLSGGGRDTQYF. CDR3 DNA sequence: TGTGCCAGCAGCCCTTTGAGTGGCGGTGGCCGGGATACGCAGTATTTT.

The rearrangement uses TRBV19 and TRBJ2-6; the D gene is possibly TRBD1 (5 bases). CDR1 is LNHDA and CDR2 is SQIVND in the germline V gene (reference sequence). The V gene lost 9 bases and the J gene lost 0 bases, with 18 bases spanning the gap. CDR3 size: 17 residues. Here the CDR3 DNA reads TGTGCCAGCGGCCCCCAGGGCCCCTACTCTGGGGCCAACGTCCTGACTTTC. Its protein product is CASGPQGPYSGANVLTF.

The gene calls are TRBV9 and TRBJ2-2; D is possibly TRBD2 (6 bases). Per the germline V gene, CDR1 is SGDLS and CDR2 is YYNGEE. The V end lost 2 bases, the J end lost 4 bases, and 12 bases lay between the germline ends. The CDR3 consists of 15 residues. CDR3 DNA sequence: TGTGCCAGCAGCGTCTACGGGGGAAGCACCGGGGAGCTGTTTTTT. Translation gives CASSVYGGSTGELFF.

V is TRBV28 and J is TRBJ2-1; D perhaps matches TRBD2 (5 bases). V was shortened by 5 bases and J by 10 bases, with 12 bases between the two germline ends. The germline V gene encodes CDR1 MDHEN and CDR2 SYDVKM. The CDR3 contains 12 residues. CDR3 nucleotides: TGTGCCAGCAGTCTCTCTAGCTCGGAGCAGTTCTTC. This gives the protein CASSLSSSEQFF.

The chain couples TRBV12-5 to TRBJ2-3, with no clear D. This CDR3 spans 12 amino acids. V was clipped by 5 bases and J by 7 bases, with 10 bases between them. Germline V gene lookup returns CDR1 LGHNT and CDR2 FRNRAP. This CDR3 reads CASGQTGYTQYF. The CDR3 coding sequence is TGTGCTAGTGGTCAGACTGGTTATACGCAGTATTTT.

V and J are TRBV6-1 and TRBJ2-2, with D uncertain. V lost 10 bases and J 4 bases, leaving 16 bases between the germline ends. This CDR3 is built from 14 residues. Germline CDR1 is MNHNS and CDR2 is SASEGT. CDR3 sequence (DNA): TGTGCCACCAAGGCGGCAGTTCGCACCGGGGAGCTGTTTTTT. It specifies CATKAAVRTGELFF.

The chain has TRBV11-3 and TRBJ1-3; D remains ambiguous. Germline-derived CDR1 and CDR2 are SGHNT and YENEEA. The CDR3 runs to 11 residues. V lost 5 bases and J 8 bases, leaving 7 bases between the germline ends. The CDR3 reads CASSLLDTIYF. CDR3 nucleotides: TGTGCCAGCAGCCTACTAGACACCATATATTTT.

This chain links TRBV4-3 with TRBJ2-3, with 9 bases lining up with TRBD2. Per the germline V gene, CDR1 is LGHNA and CDR2 is YSLEER. This CDR3 comprises 18 residues. V was pared by 2 bases and J by 3 bases, with 12 bases of the junction left unmatched. The CDR3: CASSQSWGWSGGTDTQYF. The DNA of the CDR3 is TGCGCCAGCAGCCAATCCTGGGGGTGGAGCGGGGGGACAGATACGCAGTATTTT.

About this clone itself: The junction departs from the called germline gene at one end, perhaps through a read error. V is TRBV7-9 and J is TRBJ2-7; D unresolved. The CDR3 totals 16 residues. CDR1 and CDR2 from the germline V gene are SEHNR and FQNEAQ (reference sequence). The CDR3 sequence: CSSSRALTVTNYEQYF. The CDR3 DNA is TGTTCCAGCAGCCGTGCCCTGACGGTTACTAACTACGAGCAGTACTTC.

The chain links TRBV7-6 to TRBJ2-2, with 7 bases lining up with TRBD1. V shed 2 bases, J shed 5 bases, and the junction held 8 bases outside the gene matches. CDR3 size: 16 residues. CDR1 SGHVS and CDR2 FNYEAQ come from the germline V gene. CDR3 nucleotides: TGTGCCAGCAGCTTAAGAGGGGGCGCGGAGACCGGGGAGCTGTTTTTT. This codes for CASSLRGGAETGELFF.

The chain uses TRBV6-6 and TRBJ2-3; D is possibly TRBD2 (5 bases). This CDR3 has 14 amino acids. The V gene's germline CDR1 is MNHNY and CDR2 SVGAGI (reference sequence). V was shortened by 2 bases and J by 4 bases, with 10 bases between the two germline ends. This chain's CDR3 is CASSYARGSDTQYF. The CDR3 region has the DNA TGTGCCAGCAGTTACGCGAGAGGGTCAGATACGCAGTATTTT.

The J gene is TRBJ1-4, the V gene TRBV19, with D perhaps TRBD1 (6 bases). In germline, CDR1 is LNHDA, CDR2 SQIVND (reference sequence). V was clipped by 5 bases and J by 5 bases, with 15 bases between them. The CDR3 spans 15 residues. CDR3 loop: CASSLSRDTNEKLFF. The CDR3 nucleotides read TGTGCCAGTAGTTTGAGCCGGGACACAAATGAAAAACTGTTTTTT.

The J gene is TRBJ1-1, the V gene TRBV4-1, with a tentative D call TRBD1 (6 bases). Germline CDR1 reads MGHRA; CDR2 reads YSYEKL. V lost 2 bases to trimming and J lost 3 bases, with 13 bases between them. The CDR3 has 15 amino acids. The DNA for the CDR3 is TGCGCCAGCAGCCAATTTTTGAGACAGGACACTGAAGCTTTCTTT. Amino acids: CASSQFLRQDTEAFF.

The genes are TRBV7-2 and TRBJ1-1, with D maybe TRBD1 (6 bases). Germline V gene lookup returns CDR1 SGHTA and CDR2 FQGNSA. The germline V and J ends were trimmed by 1 base and 0 bases, with 18 bases remaining between them. This CDR3 has 18 residues. The chain's CDR3 is CASSLGQGWARVNTEAFF. The CDR3 DNA follows: TGTGCCAGCAGCTTAGGGCAGGGGTGGGCCCGGGTGAACACTGAAGCTTTCTTT. The whole variable domain, remainder taken from reference TRBV7-2 and TRBJ1-1, is GAGVSQSPSNKVTEKGKDVELRCDPISGHTALYWYRQSLGQGLEFLIYFQGNSAPDKSGLPSDRFSAERTGGSVSTLTIQRTQQEDSAVYLCASSLGQGWARVNTEAFFGQGTRLTVV.

This clone has just one count. V and J are TRBV6-1 and TRBJ2-2; 8 nucleotides agree with TRBD2. Germline CDR1 MNHNS, CDR2 SASEGT. The CDR3 runs 15 residues. Losses at the gene ends were 8 bases for V and 7 bases for J; bases not matched to a gene: 12. CDR3 in amino acids: CASPTGERELGELFF. The CDR3 DNA is TGTGCCAGCCCAACGGGGGAGCGGGAGCTCGGGGAGCTGTTTTTT.

The rearrangement joins TRBV6-5 to TRBJ2-7; 8 bases are a match to TRBD2. Trimming took 0 bases from V and 3 from J; bases not matched to a gene: 4. The germline gives CDR1 MNHEY, CDR2 SVGAGI. The CDR3 has 15 residues. Here the CDR3 reads CASSYSYREGYEQYF. The DNA of the CDR3 is TGTGCCAGCAGTTACTCTTACCGGGAGGGCTACGAGCAGTACTTC.

This chain joins TRBV18 and TRBJ2-7, with D possibly being TRBD2 (6 bases). There are 15 residues in the CDR3. The germline CDR1 and CDR2 sequences are KGHSH and LQKENI. Trimming stripped 2 bases from V and 8 bases from J, with 19 bases between. CDR3 amino acids: CASSPTVTRTTQQYF. In DNA, the CDR3 is TGTGCCAGCTCACCAACGGTGACGAGGACTACACAGCAGTACTTC.

The chain recombines TRBV7-9 with TRBJ2-1; 7 bases are a match to TRBD1. The CDR3 loop spans 14 amino acids. Germline CDR1 is SEHNR and CDR2 is FQNEAQ (reference sequence). The V and J ends lost 6 bases and 9 bases, in that order; junction bases with no gene match: 11. CDR3 nucleotide sequence: TGTGCCAGCAGTCAAGGGGGCTTAGTATTTGAGCAGTTCTTC. This translates into CASSQGGLVFEQFF.

The chain combines TRBV30 with TRBJ2-7; 12 bases align to TRBD2. With V trimmed by 0 bases and J by 7 bases, 4 bases remained unmatched. The CDR3 consists of 14 residues. Per the germline V gene, CDR1 is GTSNPN and CDR2 is SVGIG (reference sequence). The CDR3 region is CAWSVRTSGVEQYF. CDR3 sequence (DNA): TGTGCCTGGAGTGTACGGACTAGCGGGGTTGAGCAGTACTTC.

A single count supports this clone. The rearrangement links TRBV27 to TRBJ2-7, with TRBD2 as a possible D gene (6 bases). The V end was cut by 3 bases, the J end by 0 bases, with 12 bases between. The CDR3 sequence is 15 residues long. The germline V gene encodes CDR1 MNHEY and CDR2 SMNVEV (reference sequence). DNA of the CDR3: TGTGCCAGCAGTTTTGGCGGGGTGAGCTCCTACGAGCAGTACTTC. Amino acid sequence: CASSFGGVSSYEQYF.

The gene calls are TRBV7-8 and TRBJ1-1; tentative D call: TRBD1 (5 bases). CDR1 is SGHVS and CDR2 is FQNEAQ in the germline V gene. V lost 3 bases, J lost 2 bases, and 19 bases lay in between. The CDR3 is 17 residues long. The CDR3 sequence is CASSFQGAAFSNTEAFF. In nucleotides, the CDR3 is TGTGCCAGCAGCTTCCAGGGTGCGGCCTTCTCTAACACTGAAGCTTTCTTT.

The rearrangement uses TRBV9 and TRBJ2-2; TRBD2 matches 9 bases. Germline loops: CDR1 SGDLS, CDR2 YYNGEE. This CDR3 comprises 16 residues. J gave up 1 base and V 2 bases, and 3 bases lay outside the gene matches. CDR3 nucleotides: TGTGCCAGCAGCGTTTCTAGCGGGGTGAACACCGGGGAGCTGTTTTTT. Its protein is CASSVSSGVNTGELFF.